The T cell receptor beta chain described here comes from a study of B cell selection in AIRE deficiency. V lost 6 bases and J lost 4, with 12 bases in between. Germline CDR1 reads MNHEY; CDR2 reads SMNVEV (reference sequence). The CDR3 is 13 residues long. Produced via immunoSEQ multiplex PCR; TCRdb's table is partial and in-frame only. The sample shows under 20,000 clones, under 95% of them seen only once. Sorted regulatory T cells were CD4-positive, CD25-high and CD127-low or negative. The chain uses TRBV27 and TRBJ1-1, with D perhaps matching TRBD1 (5 bases). This receptor was taken from a human donor in good health. What was sequenced was CD4+CD25+ Tregs sorted from PBMCs. This CDR3 reads CASRPWGGTEAFF. CDR3 DNA sequence: TGTGCCAGCAGGCCGTGGGGGGGCACTGAAGCTTTCTTT.